This T cell receptor (beta chain) is from a study of T cell changes during pregnancy in multiple sclerosis. The protocol was immunoSEQ multiplex PCR, while the TCRdb copy is restricted to in-frame clones and leaves out a portion. The profile shows 60,000 to 95,000 clones, around nine tenths of them singletons. This clonotype was sampled from a female donor with multiple sclerosis, enrolled in a pregnancy study. This sample comprised CD4+ T cells from peripheral blood mononuclear cells, obtained before pregnancy.

The CDR3 protein is CATGQGLAGGPRVYEQFF. CDR3 sequence (DNA): TGTGCCACCGGCCAGGGACTAGCGGGGGGGCCGAGGGTCTATGAGCAGTTCTTC. This sequence joins TRBV10-3 and TRBJ2-1; 16 positions match TRBD2. Per the germline V gene, CDR1 is ENHRY and CDR2 is SYGVKD. CDR3 length: 18 residues. V shed 10 bases and J 8 bases; nucleotides not matched to a gene: 17.